The clone carrying this T cell receptor beta chain was counted only a few times. Its antigen is not known. Run at survey level, the immunoSEQ assay was version v3.0. The sequencing target was about 35,000-55,000 T-cell genomes per sample. The assay was immunoSEQ multiplex PCR, and TCRdb's table has in-frame clones only and misses some. Of some 35,000 clones in the sample, 94% were seen once. Every donor contributed at least one pre-ART and at least two post-ART PBMC samples. Cryopreserved PBMC numbered roughly 1-10 million per sample before DNA extraction. This entry is derived from a study of long-term antiretroviral therapy in people with HIV. Study-level points and caveats: Across all time points, the repertoire was dominated by clones that expanded before ART.

CDR3 length: 14 amino acids. Germline V gene lookup returns CDR1 MNHEY and CDR2 SVGAGI. Trimming took 6 bases from V and 0 from J, leaving 11 bases between them. The receptor was isolated from a woman aged 50 to 60 with HIV. The material sequenced was unsorted PBMCs, taken 4.1 years after starting antiretroviral therapy. J is TRBJ1-2 and V is TRBV6-5, with a weak D call TRBD1 (5 bases). The CDR3 protein is CASRAGRPNYGYTF. The CDR3 DNA reads TGTGCCAGCAGGGCGGGACGGCCTAACTATGGCTACACCTTC.